Listed below are T cell receptor beta chains from one sample, sequenced in a study of T cell repertoires in cytomegalovirus infection. Each CDR3 protein is one row after TCRdb ran MiXCR on the reads. This table holds approximately 490,000 distinct CDR3 sequences, approximately 10% found once. Sequenced sample: PBMCs. Receptors were obtained from a human donor in good health (CMV status not recorded). Some clones in this sample may be carry-over from other donors' samples. Both conserved end residues are trimmed from each CDR3. The D gene is left open where the match is weak. For some rows the clone size is stated as once, few or many, or as a class when expanded; others skip it.

d_gene | j_gene | v_gene | abundance | CDR3aa
NA | TRBJ1-3 | TRBV12-3/TRBV12-4 | once | ASSLSPSGNTIY
TRBD2 | TRBJ2-3 | TRBV4-1 | NA | ASSQVGREATDTQY
TRBD1 | TRBJ1-3 | TRBV29-1 | few | SVFSEDRGQIGNTIY
TRBD1 | TRBJ1-2 | TRBV19 | many | ASSSGTGAAVNYGYT
TRBD1 | TRBJ2-7 | TRBV28 | many | ASSSSKQGVNEQY
NA | TRBJ2-7 | TRBV7-2 | many | ASSPRQAYEQY
NA | TRBJ1-1 | TRBV7-3 | many | ASSLTGVTEAF
TRBD2 | TRBJ2-6 | TRBV14 | many | ASSQDRGGSGANVLT
NA | TRBJ2-5 | TRBV20-1 | few | SANSARAWAGAQGGETQY
TRBD1 | TRBJ2-6 | TRBV10-3 | many | AISVDRAGANVLT
TRBD2 | TRBJ2-7 | TRBV19 | many | ASSMGGNGYEQY
NA | TRBJ1-2 | TRBV12-3/TRBV12-4 | few | ASRGDTYGYT
TRBD2 | TRBJ2-5 | TRBV20-1 | once | SQERASGGQETQY
NA | TRBJ1-5 | TRBV12-3/TRBV12-4 | few | ASSPPGTLNQPQH
TRBD2 | TRBJ2-3 | TRBV7-8 | many | ASSLRVGWREKDTQY
NA | TRBJ1-1 | TRBV18 | few | ASSSNPTGNTEAF
TRBD1 | TRBJ2-4 | TRBV6-1 | many | ASSEERGRPGNIQY
TRBD2 | TRBJ2-7 | TRBV5-5 | many | ASSLFWEGEQY
NA | TRBJ2-1 | TRBV12-3/TRBV12-4 | many | ASSLGSQRQF
NA | TRBJ1-2 | TRBV12-3/TRBV12-4 | many | ASSLGGIGYT
NA | TRBJ1-4 | TRBV4-1 | many | ASSQKAASPNEKLF
NA | TRBJ2-7 | TRBV7-9 | few | ASSLRNQAAYEQY
TRBD1 | TRBJ1-1 | TRBV12-5 | many | ASGLVMGQGKTEAF
TRBD2 | TRBJ2-5 | TRBV6-5 | many | ASTKTSGGAQTQY
TRBD1 | TRBJ2-7 | TRBV28 | many | ASIRDRGFAYEQY
NA | TRBJ2-7 | TRBV30 | NA | ALLLGGSYEQY
TRBD1 | TRBJ1-2 | TRBV5-4 | many | ASSLGQGGYGYT
NA | TRBJ2-5 | TRBV3-1 | NA | ASSQGGASRETQY
TRBD2 | TRBJ2-1 | TRBV4-1 | many | ASSRGGLRSSYNEQF
NA | TRBJ2-7 | TRBV7-9 | many | ASSSVTRYEQY
NA | TRBJ1-1 | TRBV15 | many | ATSRAPGLHTEAF
NA | TRBJ2-1 | TRBV7-3 | many | ASSQGSYNEQF
NA | TRBJ1-1 | TRBV4-1 | many | ASSQNWLAEAF
NA | TRBJ2-7 | TRBV24-1 | few | ATSDRTAYEQY
NA | TRBJ2-5 | TRBV28 | many | ATGGAGEGEETQY
NA | TRBJ1-6 | TRBV19 | NA | ASSEMGAFSPLH
TRBD1 | TRBJ2-5 | TRBV12-3/TRBV12-4 | many | ASRDPGQVVGTQY
NA | TRBJ2-2 | TRBV2 | NA | ASSEGVGELF
NA | TRBJ2-1 | TRBV7-2 | many | ASSSGPSSYNEQF
NA | TRBJ2-1 | TRBV2 | many | ASREGRGLAANEQF
NA | TRBJ1-5 | TRBV5-5 | many | ASSRWGNSNQPQH
NA | TRBJ2-5 | TRBV18 | NA | ASSPRVETQY
NA | TRBJ2-1 | TRBV6-7 | few | ASSRDETMEF
TRBD1 | TRBJ1-4 | TRBV27 | NA | ASSSFGQGKFDEKLF
NA | TRBJ1-5 | TRBV20-1 | few | SASGGPRQPQH